This TCR beta chain was retrieved from a study of T cell repertoires in cytomegalovirus infection. Overall study: Evidence of both CMV infection and a matching HLA type came from public TCR beta signatures.

Germline V lookup: CDR1 SGHDN, CDR2 FVKESK. The CDR3 is 15 residues long. Trimming stripped 0 bases from V and 5 bases from J, with 14 bases between. This clonotype appeared a few times. Its antigen is undetermined. TCRdb reprocessed the reads with MiXCR, giving one entry per CDR3 protein. The data hold around 570,000 distinct CDR3 sequences, with roughly 43% observed a single time. The source of this sequence is a human donor in good health (CMV status not recorded). Some clones in this sample may be carry-over from other donors' samples. Sequencing used cultured PBMCs, obtained from culture after CMV antigen stimulation. V usage is TRBV14 and J usage is TRBJ2-7; weak D call: TRBD1 (6 bases). The CDR3 protein is CASSQDRGRVHEQYF. CDR3 nucleotide sequence: TGTGCCAGCAGCCAAGACAGGGGAAGGGTCCACGAGCAGTACTTC.